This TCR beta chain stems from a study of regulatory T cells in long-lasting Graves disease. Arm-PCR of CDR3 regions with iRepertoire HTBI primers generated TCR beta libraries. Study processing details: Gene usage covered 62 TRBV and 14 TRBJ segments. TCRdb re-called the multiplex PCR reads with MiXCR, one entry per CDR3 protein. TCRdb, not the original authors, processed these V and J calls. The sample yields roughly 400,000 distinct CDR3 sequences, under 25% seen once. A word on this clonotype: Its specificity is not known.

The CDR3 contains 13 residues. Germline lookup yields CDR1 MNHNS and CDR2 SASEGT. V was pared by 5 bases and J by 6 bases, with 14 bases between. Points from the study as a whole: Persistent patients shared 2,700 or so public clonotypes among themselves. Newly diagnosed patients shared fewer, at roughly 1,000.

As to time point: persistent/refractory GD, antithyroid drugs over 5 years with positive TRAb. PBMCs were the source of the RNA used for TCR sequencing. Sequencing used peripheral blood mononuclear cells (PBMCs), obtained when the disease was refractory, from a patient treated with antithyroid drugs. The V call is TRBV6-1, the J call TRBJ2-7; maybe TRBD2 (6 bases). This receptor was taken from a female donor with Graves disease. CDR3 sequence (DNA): TGTGCCAGCAGTCTGAACTGGGGGGTCGAGCAGTACTTC. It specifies CASSLNWGVEQYF.